The 9 T cell receptor beta chains listed next were all sequenced from one sample in a study of blood T cell repertoires in COVID-19. TCRdb keeps only in-frame clones here, not all; method: immunoSEQ multiplex PCR. There are about 180,000 clones in the sample; 80% occur only once, and about an eighth lies in the top ten. Source material: PBMCs or T cells enriched from blood (not recorded which). All receptors come from a man in his 60s who had been exposed to COVID-19.

The V gene is TRBV6-1, the J gene TRBJ2-2, with no clear D. In germline, CDR1 is MNHNS, CDR2 SASEGT. The CDR3 length is 17 residues. The ends were cut back, 2 bases at V and 1 base at J, with 14 bases in the middle. CDR3 sequence (DNA): TGTGCCAGCAGTGAAATCTTGGGTAGCTTGAACACCGGGGAGCTGTTTTTT. It yields the protein CASSEILGSLNTGELFF.

The chain employs TRBV2 and TRBJ2-1; TRBD2 agrees at 10 bases. With V trimmed by 6 bases and J by 5 bases, 7 bases remained unmatched. CDR1 and CDR2 (germline): SNHLY, FYNNEI. This CDR3 has 15 residues. Here the CDR3 reads CASRPTSGLNNEQFF. DNA of the CDR3: TGTGCCAGCAGGCCGACTAGCGGGCTAAACAATGAGCAGTTCTTC.

The chain joins TRBV7-2 to TRBJ1-5, with a possible D match to TRBD1 (6 bases). The CDR3 loop spans 15 amino acids. Germline CDR1 reads SGHTA; CDR2 reads FQGNSA. Trimming took 5 bases from V and 0 from J, leaving 11 bases between them. The CDR3 here is CASSGTPNSNQPQHF. CDR3 DNA: TGTGCCAGCAGCGGGACACCGAATAGCAATCAGCCCCAGCATTTT.

In its sample, this clone was seen once. Other DNA sequences in the same sample also yield this CDR3. The chain joins TRBV3-1 (or the pseudogene TRBV3-2) to TRBJ1-3; tentatively, D is TRBD1 (5 bases). The CDR3 extends over 15 amino acids. V was shortened by 2 bases and J by 0 bases, with 8 bases between the two germline ends. The germline CDR1 and CDR2 sequences are LGHDT and YNNKEL (reference sequence). The CDR3 sequence is CASSQNTGSGNTIYF. In DNA, the CDR3 is TGTGCCAGCAGCCAAAACACAGGCTCTGGAAACACCATATATTTT.

This clone appeared many times. This chain links TRBV12-3 or TRBV12-4 with TRBJ2-7; D perhaps matches TRBD1 (5 bases). CDR3 length: 13 residues. V dropped 1 base and J dropped 7 bases, with 11 bases sitting between them. The CDR3 bases are TGTGCCAGCAGTTTAGACACAGGTTGGGAGCAGTACTTC. It yields the protein CASSLDTGWEQYF.

V gene TRBV7-9 combines with J gene TRBJ2-7; D gene uncertain. Trimming removed 1 base at V and 3 bases at J, with 7 bases between. Looked up from germline, CDR1 is SEHNR and CDR2 is FQNEAQ (reference sequence). CDR3 length: 13 amino acids. CDR3 region: CASSLENNYEQYF. The DNA for the CDR3 is TGTGCCAGCAGCTTAGAGAACAACTACGAGCAGTACTTC.

V gene TRBV5-4 combines with J gene TRBJ2-4; the match to TRBD2 covers 9 bases. This CDR3 has 20 amino acids. The V gene's germline CDR1 is SGHNT and CDR2 YYREEE (reference sequence). With 3 bases clipped from V and 0 bases from J, the junction kept 16 bases outside the gene matches. The CDR3 is CASSSLAGRLVSVAKNIQYF. CDR3 coding DNA: TGTGCCAGCAGCTCCCTAGCGGGGCGCTTGGTTAGTGTAGCCAAAAACATTCAGTACTTC. Full variable domain (outside the CDR3, taken from reference TRBV5-4 and TRBJ2-4): ETGVTQSPTHLIKTRGQQVTLRCSSQSGHNTVSWYQQALGQGPQFIFQYYREEENGRGNFPPRFSGLQFPNYSSELNVNALELDDSALYLCASSSLAGRLVSVAKNIQYFGAGTRLSVL.

This clone was counted a single time. This rearrangement joins TRBV7-9 to TRBJ2-1; the match to TRBD2 covers 13 bases. The V and J ends lost 5 bases and 7 bases, in that order; junction bases with no gene match: 17. The CDR3 contains 19 residues. Germline V gene lookup returns CDR1 SEHNR and CDR2 FQNEAQ (reference sequence). CDR3 sequence (DNA): TGTGCCAGCAGCATCGGGACTAGCGGGATAGCCCGCAGCCCAAATGAGCAGTTCTTC. Translating it yields CASSIGTSGIARSPNEQFF. Full variable domain (remainder filled in from reference TRBV7-9 and TRBJ2-1): DTGVSQNPRHKITKRGQNVTFRCDPISEHNRLYWYRQTLGQGPEFLTYFQNEAQLEKSRLLSDRFSAERPKGSFSTLEIQRTEQGDSAMYLCASSIGTSGIARSPNEQFFGPGTRLTVL.

V gene TRBV5-1 combines with J gene TRBJ1-5, with 10 positions matching TRBD1. This CDR3 has 15 amino acids. Trimming at V came to 3 bases and at J to 3 bases, leaving 3 bases not matched to a gene. Germline lookup yields CDR1 SGHRS and CDR2 YFSETQ. CDR3 sequence: CASSWGQGPNQPQHF. The CDR3 nucleotides read TGCGCCAGCAGCTGGGGACAGGGGCCCAATCAGCCCCAGCATTTT.